Included here is one T cell receptor beta chain sequence, with context. The sample comes from a study of blood T cell repertoires in COVID-19. Germline values: CDR1 WSHSY, CDR2 SAAADI. This CDR3 contains 17 residues. V shed 8 bases, J shed 1 base, and the junction held 11 bases outside the gene matches. TCRdb's copy holds only in-frame clones and misses some; the assay was immunoSEQ multiplex PCR. The sample includes about 24,000 clones, approximately 80% of them seen just once. This sequence was found in a man between 65 and 85 years old with acute or convalescent COVID-19. This chain joins TRBV10-2 and TRBJ2-1, with 10 bases that match TRBD2. The sequenced sample was peripheral blood. As DNA, the CDR3 is TGCGCCAGCCTCGGGCCCAAGCGGGAGGGATCCTACAATGAGCAGTTCTTC. This sequence encodes CASLGPKREGSYNEQFF.